This T cell receptor beta chain emerged from a study of T-cell memory formation after mild COVID-19. TCRdb re-called the 5' RACE reads with MiXCR, one entry per CDR3 protein. The sample includes 300,000 to 400,000 distinct CDR3 sequences, about 16% of them seen just once. This sequence originates from a man between 18 and 29 years old who had mild COVID-19 (a few samples of this study predate the infection). Cell type and time point are not known. The sequencing input was PBMCs or a T cell subset sorted from them (not recorded which).

This CDR3 reads CASSLYRDNPANQPQHF. The CDR3 coding sequence is TGTGCCAGCAGCTTGTATCGGGACAACCCTGCCAATCAGCCCCAGCATTTT. This chain links TRBV5-5 with TRBJ1-5; D possibly corresponds to TRBD1 (6 bases). CDR1 SGHKS and CDR2 YYEKEE come from the germline V gene (reference sequence). This CDR3 is 17 amino acids long. Trimming cost V 1 base and J 3 bases, with 17 bases left between them.